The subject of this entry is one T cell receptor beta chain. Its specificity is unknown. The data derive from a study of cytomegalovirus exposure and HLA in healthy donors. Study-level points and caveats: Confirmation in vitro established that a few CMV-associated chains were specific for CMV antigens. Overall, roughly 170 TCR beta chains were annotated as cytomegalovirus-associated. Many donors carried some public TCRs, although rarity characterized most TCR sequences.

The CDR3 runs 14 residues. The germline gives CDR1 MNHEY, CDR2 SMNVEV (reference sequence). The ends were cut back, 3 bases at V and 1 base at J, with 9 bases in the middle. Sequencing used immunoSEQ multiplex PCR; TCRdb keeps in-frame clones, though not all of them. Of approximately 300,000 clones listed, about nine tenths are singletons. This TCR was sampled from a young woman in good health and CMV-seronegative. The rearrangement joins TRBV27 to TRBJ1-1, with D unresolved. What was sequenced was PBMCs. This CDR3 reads CASSFGEGNTEAFF. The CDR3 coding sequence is TGTGCCAGCAGTTTCGGGGAAGGGAACACTGAAGCTTTCTTT.